This TCR beta chain was identified during a study of blood T cells in healthy people across ages. Alongside a J-beta primer mix, a sample-barcoded 5' primer served in a second PCR lasting roughly 7 to 11 cycles. Every cDNA molecule bore a tag from a template-switch adaptor containing 12 random nucleotides. A single record per CDR3 protein comes from TCRdb applying MiXCR to the 5' RACE reads. The sample includes 1.5 million or so distinct CDR3 sequences, under 55% of them seen just once. A note on this clonotype: Its antigen remains unidentified.

The CDR3 has 15 residues. With 6 bases removed from V and 1 base from J, the gap between germline ends came to 19 bases. Looked up from germline, CDR1 is DFQATT and CDR2 is SNEGSKA (reference sequence). General observations from the study: When set beside aged donors, long-lived donors presented more naive CD4+ cells and higher diversity.

Sequencing used blood. The V and J genes are TRBV20-1 and TRBJ2-7, with a possible D match to TRBD1 (7 bases). This sequence originates from a woman under 30 in good health. This CDR3 is CSASQGGGDSYEQYF. In DNA form, the CDR3 reads TGCAGTGCAAGCCAAGGGGGCGGGGATTCCTACGAGCAGTACTTC.